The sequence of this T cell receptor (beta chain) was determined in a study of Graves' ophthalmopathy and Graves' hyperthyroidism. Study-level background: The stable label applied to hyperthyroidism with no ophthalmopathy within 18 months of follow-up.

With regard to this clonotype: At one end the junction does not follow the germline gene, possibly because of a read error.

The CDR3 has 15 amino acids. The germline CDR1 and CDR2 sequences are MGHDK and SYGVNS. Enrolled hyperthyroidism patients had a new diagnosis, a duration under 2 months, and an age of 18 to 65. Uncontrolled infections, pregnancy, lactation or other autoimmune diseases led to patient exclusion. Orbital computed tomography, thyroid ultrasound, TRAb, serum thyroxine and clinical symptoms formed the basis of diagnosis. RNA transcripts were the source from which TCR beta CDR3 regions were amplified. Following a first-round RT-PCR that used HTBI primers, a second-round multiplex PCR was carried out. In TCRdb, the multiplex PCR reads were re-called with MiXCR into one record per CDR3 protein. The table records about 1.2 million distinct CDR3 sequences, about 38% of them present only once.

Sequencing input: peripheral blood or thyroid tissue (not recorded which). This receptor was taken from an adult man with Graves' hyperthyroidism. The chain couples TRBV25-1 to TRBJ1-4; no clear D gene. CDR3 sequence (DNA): TGTGCCAGCGCTCGGGAGATGGGCATTAATGAAAAACTGCTTTTT. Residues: CASAREMGINEKLLF.